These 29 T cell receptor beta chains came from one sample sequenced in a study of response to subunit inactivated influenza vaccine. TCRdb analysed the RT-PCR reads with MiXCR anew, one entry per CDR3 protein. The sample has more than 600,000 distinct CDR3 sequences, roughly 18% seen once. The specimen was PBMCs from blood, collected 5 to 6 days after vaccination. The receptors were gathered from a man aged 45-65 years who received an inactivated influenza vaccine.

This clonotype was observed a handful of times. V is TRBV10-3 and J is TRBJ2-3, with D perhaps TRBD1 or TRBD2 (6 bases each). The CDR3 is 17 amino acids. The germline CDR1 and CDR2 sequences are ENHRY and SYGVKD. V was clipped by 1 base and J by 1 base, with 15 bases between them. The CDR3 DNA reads TGTGCCATCAGTGAGTTTACCCTCGGGGGCCGCACAGATACGCAGTATTTT. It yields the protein CAISEFTLGGRTDTQYF.

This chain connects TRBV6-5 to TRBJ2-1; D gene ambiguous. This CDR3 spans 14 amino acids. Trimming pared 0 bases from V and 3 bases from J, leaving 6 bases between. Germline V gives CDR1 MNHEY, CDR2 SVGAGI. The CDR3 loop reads CASSYSGYYNEQFF. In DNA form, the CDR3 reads TGTGCCAGCAGTTACTCGGGGTACTACAATGAGCAGTTCTTC.

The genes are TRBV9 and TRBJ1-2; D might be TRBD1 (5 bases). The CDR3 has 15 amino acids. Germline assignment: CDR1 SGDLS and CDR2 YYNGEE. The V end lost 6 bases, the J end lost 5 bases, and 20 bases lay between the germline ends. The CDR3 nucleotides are TGTGCCAGCACTCAAACAGGTCGGGGTAAATATGGCTACACCTTC. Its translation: CASTQTGRGKYGYTF.

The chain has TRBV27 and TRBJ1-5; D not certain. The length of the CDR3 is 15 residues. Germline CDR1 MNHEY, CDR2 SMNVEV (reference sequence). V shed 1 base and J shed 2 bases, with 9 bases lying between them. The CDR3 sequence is CASSLWAGRNQPQHF. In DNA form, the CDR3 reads TGTGCCAGCAGTTTATGGGCAGGTCGCAATCAGCCCCAGCATTTT.

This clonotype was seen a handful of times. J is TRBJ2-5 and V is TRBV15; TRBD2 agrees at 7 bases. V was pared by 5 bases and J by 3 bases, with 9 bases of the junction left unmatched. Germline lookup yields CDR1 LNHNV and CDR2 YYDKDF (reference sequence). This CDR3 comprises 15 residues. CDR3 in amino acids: CATSLGGVKEETQYF. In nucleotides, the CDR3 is TGTGCCACCAGCCTTGGGGGGGTCAAGGAAGAGACCCAGTACTTC.

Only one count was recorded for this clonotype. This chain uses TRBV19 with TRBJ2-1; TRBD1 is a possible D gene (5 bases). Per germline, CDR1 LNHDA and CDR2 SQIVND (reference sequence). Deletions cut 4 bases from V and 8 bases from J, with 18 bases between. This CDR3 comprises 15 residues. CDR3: CASSTVGEGRYEQFF. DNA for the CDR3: TGTGCCAGTAGTACAGTAGGGGAAGGAAGGTATGAGCAGTTCTTC. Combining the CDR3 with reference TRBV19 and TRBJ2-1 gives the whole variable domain DGGITQSPKYLFRKEGQNVTLSCEQNLNHDAMYWYRQDPGQGLRLIYYSQIVNDFQKGDIAEGYSVSREKKESFPLTVTSAQKNPTAFYLCASSTVGEGRYEQFFGPGTRLTVL.

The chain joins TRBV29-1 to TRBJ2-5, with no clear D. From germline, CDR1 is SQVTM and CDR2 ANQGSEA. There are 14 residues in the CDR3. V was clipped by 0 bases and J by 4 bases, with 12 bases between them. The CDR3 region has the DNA TGCAGCGTTGAAGAACGATGGGCAGGAGAGACCCAGTACTTC. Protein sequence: CSVEERWAGETQYF.

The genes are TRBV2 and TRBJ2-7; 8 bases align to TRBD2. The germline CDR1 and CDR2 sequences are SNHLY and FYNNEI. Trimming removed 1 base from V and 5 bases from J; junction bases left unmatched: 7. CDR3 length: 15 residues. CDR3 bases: TGTGCCAGCAGTGAAGGAGGACTAGCTTTCAACGAGCAGTACTTC. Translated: CASSEGGLAFNEQYF.

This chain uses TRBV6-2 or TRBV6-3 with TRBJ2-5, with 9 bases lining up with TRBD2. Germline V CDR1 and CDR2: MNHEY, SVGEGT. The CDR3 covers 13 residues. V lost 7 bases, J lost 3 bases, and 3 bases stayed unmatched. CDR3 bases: TGTGCCAGCAAAGCTAGCGGGGAAGAGACCCAGTACTTC. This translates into CASKASGEETQYF.

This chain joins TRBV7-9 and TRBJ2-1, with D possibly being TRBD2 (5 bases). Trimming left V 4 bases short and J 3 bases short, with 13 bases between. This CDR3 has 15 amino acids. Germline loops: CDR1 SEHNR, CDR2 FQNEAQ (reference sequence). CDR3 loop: CASSSAGQFYNEQFF. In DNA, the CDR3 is TGTGCCAGCAGCTCCGCGGGCCAGTTCTACAATGAGCAGTTCTTC.

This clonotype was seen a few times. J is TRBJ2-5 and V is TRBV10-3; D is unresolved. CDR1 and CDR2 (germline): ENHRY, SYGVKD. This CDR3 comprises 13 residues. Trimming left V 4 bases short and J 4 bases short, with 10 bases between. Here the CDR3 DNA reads TGTGCCATCAGTGTATCGGTTGGAGAGACCCAGTACTTC. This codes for CAISVSVGETQYF.

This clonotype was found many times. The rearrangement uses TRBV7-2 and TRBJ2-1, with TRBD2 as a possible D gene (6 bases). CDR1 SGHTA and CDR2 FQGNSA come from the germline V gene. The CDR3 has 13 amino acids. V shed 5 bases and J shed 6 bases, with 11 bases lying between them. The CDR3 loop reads CASSPGTVNEQFF. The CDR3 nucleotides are TGTGCCAGCAGCCCCGGGACTGTCAATGAGCAGTTCTTC.

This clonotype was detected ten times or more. The CDR3 sequence is CASSLYGNTIYF. CDR3 coding DNA: TGTGCCAGCAGTTTATACGGGAACACCATATATTTT. The chain carries TRBV7-6 and TRBJ1-3, with D unresolved. Germline-derived CDR1 and CDR2 are SGHVS and FNYEAQ. V was clipped by 6 bases and J by 7 bases, with 10 bases between them. This CDR3 spans 12 amino acids.

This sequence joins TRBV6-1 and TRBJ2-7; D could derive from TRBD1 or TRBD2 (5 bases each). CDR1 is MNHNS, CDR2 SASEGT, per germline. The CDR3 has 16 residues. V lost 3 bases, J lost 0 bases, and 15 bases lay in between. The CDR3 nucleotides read TGTGCCAGCAGTGATATGGGACGGGGCTTCTCCTACGAGCAGTACTTC. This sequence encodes CASSDMGRGFSYEQYF.

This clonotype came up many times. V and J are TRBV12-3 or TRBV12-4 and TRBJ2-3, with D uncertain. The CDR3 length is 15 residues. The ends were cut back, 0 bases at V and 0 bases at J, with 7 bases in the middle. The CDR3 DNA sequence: TGTGCCAGCAGTTTAGCCGGTTATAGCACAGATACGCAGTATTTT. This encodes CASSLAGYSTDTQYF.

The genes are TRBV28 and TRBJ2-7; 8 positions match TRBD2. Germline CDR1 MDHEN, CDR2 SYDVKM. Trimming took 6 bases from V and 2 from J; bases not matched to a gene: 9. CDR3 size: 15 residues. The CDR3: CASSFFSGGPYEQYF. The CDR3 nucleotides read TGTGCCAGCAGCTTCTTTTCGGGAGGGCCCTACGAGCAGTACTTC.

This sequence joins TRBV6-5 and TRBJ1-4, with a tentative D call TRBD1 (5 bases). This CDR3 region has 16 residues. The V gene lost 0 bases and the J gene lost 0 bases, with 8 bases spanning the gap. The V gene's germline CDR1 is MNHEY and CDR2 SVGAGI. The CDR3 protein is CASSYSVGATNEKLFF. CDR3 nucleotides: TGTGCCAGCAGTTACTCAGTGGGGGCAACTAATGAAAAACTGTTTTTT.

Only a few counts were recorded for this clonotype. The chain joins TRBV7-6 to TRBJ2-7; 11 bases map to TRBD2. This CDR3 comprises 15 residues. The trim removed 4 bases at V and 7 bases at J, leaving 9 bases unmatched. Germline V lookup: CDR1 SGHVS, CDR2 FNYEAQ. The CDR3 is CASSSTSGTGSEQYF. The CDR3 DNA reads TGTGCCAGCAGCTCGACTAGCGGGACAGGGTCTGAGCAGTACTTC.

The CDR3 loop reads CASSLLGQEANYGYTF. CDR3 bases: TGTGCCAGCAGCCTCCTAGGACAGGAAGCTAACTATGGCTACACCTTC. J is TRBJ1-2 and V is TRBV3-1; 7 bases line up with TRBD1. From germline, CDR1 is LGHDT and CDR2 YNNKEL (reference sequence). V lost 4 bases, J lost 0 bases, and 8 bases stayed unmatched. The CDR3 has 16 amino acids.

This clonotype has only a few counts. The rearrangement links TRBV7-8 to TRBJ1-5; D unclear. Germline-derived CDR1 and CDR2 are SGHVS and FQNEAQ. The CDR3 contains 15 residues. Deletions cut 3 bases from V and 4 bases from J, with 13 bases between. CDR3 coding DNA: TGTGCCAGCAGCTTGAGTGGGAAAGCTAATCAGCCCCAGCATTTT. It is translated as CASSLSGKANQPQHF.

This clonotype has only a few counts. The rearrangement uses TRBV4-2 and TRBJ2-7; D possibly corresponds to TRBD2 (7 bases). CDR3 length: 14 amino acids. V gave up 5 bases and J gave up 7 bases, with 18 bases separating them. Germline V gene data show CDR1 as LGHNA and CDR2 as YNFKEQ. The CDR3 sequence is CASSSGGGGREQYF. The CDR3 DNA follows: TGTGCCAGCAGCTCCGGAGGCGGGGGCAGGGAGCAGTACTTC.

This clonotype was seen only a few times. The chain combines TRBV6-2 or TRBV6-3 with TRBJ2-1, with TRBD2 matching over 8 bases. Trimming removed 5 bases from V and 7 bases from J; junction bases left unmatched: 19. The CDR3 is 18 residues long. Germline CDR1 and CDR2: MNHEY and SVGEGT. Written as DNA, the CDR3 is TGTGCCAGCAGTACTCCCTGGGATGGTAGCGGGACGGGTAATGAGCAGTTCTTC. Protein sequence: CASSTPWDGSGTGNEQFF.

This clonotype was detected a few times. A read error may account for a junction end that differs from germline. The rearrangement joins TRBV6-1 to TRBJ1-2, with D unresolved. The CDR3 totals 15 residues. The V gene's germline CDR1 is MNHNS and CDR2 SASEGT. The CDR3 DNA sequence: TGTGCCAGCAGCCTCAGAGGCAACCACCTCTCGCTACAAGCCTTC. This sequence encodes CASSLRGNHLSLQAF.

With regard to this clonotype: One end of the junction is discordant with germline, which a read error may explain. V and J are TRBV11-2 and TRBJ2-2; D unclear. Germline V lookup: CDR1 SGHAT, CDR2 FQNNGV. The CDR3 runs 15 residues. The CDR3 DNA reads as TGTGCCAGCGGCTTAATCCTACGAGGTGGCGGGGAGCTGTTTTTT. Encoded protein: CASGLILRGGGELFF. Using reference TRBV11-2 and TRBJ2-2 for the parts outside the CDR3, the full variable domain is EAGVAQSPRYKIIEKRQSVAFWCNPISGHATLYWYQQILGQGPKLLIQFQNNGVVDDSQLPKDRFSAERLKGVDSTLKIQPAKLEDSAVYLCASGLILRGGGELFFGEGSRLTVL.

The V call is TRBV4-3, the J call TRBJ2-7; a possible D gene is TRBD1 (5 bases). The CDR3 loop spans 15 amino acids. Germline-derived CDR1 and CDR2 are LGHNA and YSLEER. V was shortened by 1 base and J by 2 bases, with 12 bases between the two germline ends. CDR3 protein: CASSQARSGTYEQYF. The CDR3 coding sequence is TGCGCCAGCAGCCAAGCCAGGTCAGGGACCTACGAGCAGTACTTC.

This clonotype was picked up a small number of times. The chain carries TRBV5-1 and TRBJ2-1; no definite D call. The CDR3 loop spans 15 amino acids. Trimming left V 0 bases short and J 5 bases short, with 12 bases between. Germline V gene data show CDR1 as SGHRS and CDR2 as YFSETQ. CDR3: CASSLGLTSNNEQFF. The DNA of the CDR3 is TGCGCCAGCAGCTTGGGGTTAACCAGCAACAATGAGCAGTTCTTC.

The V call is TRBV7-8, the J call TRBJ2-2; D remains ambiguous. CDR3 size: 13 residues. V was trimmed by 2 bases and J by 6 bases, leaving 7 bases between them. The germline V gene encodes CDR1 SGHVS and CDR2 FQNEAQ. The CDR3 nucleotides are TGTGCCAGCAGCTTACCAGGATCCGGGGAGCTGTTTTTT. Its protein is CASSLPGSGELFF.

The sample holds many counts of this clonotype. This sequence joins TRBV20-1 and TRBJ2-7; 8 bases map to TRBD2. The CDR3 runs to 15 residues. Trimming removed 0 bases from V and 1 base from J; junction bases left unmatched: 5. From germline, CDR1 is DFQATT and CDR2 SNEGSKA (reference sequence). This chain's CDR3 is CSARDFTSGSYEQYF. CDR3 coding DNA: TGCAGTGCTAGAGATTTCACTAGCGGTTCCTACGAGCAGTACTTC.

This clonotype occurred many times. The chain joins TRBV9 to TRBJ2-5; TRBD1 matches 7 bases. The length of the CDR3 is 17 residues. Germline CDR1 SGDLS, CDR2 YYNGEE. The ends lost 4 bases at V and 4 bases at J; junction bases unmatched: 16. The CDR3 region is CASSTRQGNPLRETQYF. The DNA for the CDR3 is TGTGCCAGCAGCACGAGACAGGGCAACCCCCTAAGAGAGACCCAGTACTTC.